The rows below give T cell receptor beta chains drawn from one sample of a study of T cell repertoires in cytomegalovirus infection. TCRdb reprocessed the reads via MiXCR and lists one record per CDR3 protein. The sample consists of 640,000 or so distinct CDR3 sequences, roughly a third of them appearing once. The antigens these receptors bind are not known. This material consisted of cultured PBMCs, taken from culture after CMV antigen stimulation. These receptors were obtained from a human donor in good health (CMV status not recorded). Some clones in this sample may be carry-over from other donors' samples. Each CDR3 is given with its conserved first and last residue. The D gene is left open where the match is weak. Expanded clones get a size class; other rows say once, few or many, or leave the size out.

TRBJ2-1	TRBD2	few	TRBV7-2	CASSLAREGLQFF	TGTGCCAGCAGCTTAGCGCGGGAGGGCCTTCAGTTCTTC
TRBJ2-2	TRBD2	few	TRBV4-1	CASSRGRVSTGELFF	TGCGCCAGCAGCAGAGGGAGGGTCTCAACCGGGGAGCTGTTTTTT
TRBJ1-1	NA	NA	TRBV4-1	CASSQVRQHTEAFF	TGCGCCAGCAGCCAAGTCCGCCAGCACACTGAAGCTTTCTTT
TRBJ1-4	NA	NA	TRBV5-1	CASSFGDTRNEKLFF	TGCGCCAGCAGCTTTGGGGACACCAGAAATGAAAAACTGTTTTTT
TRBJ2-2	TRBD2	few	TRBV18	CASSGLAGFANTGELFF	TGTGCCAGCTCGGGACTAGCGGGGTTCGCGAACACCGGGGAGCTGTTTTTT
TRBJ1-6	NA	many	TRBV7-6	CASSLDRRNSPLHF	TGTGCCAGCAGCTTAGACAGAAGGAATTCACCCCTCCACTTT
TRBJ2-7	NA	few	TRBV20-1	CSASPEGRSSYEQYF	TGCAGTGCTAGTCCTGAAGGGAGATCTAGTTACGAGCAGTACTTC
TRBJ2-5	TRBD2	NA	TRBV5-4	CASSLGNLAGGGVEETQYF	TGTGCCAGCAGCTTGGGAAATCTAGCGGGAGGAGGAGTCGAAGAGACCCAGTACTTC
TRBJ2-6	TRBD1	NA	TRBV20-1	CSAGLTPGQGDAGANVLTF	TGCAGTGCTGGATTGACACCGGGACAGGGAGATGCTGGGGCCAACGTCCTGACTTTC
TRBJ1-1	NA	few	TRBV4-2	CASSPSMLGAEAFF	TGTGCCAGCAGCCCATCTATGTTGGGGGCTGAAGCTTTCTTT
TRBJ2-7	TRBD2	few	TRBV18	CASSPKTSGGRYEQYF	TGTGCCAGCTCACCAAAGACTAGCGGGGGACGCTACGAGCAGTACTTC
TRBJ2-5	NA	many	TRBV7-2	CASSLAWGETQYF	TGTGCCAGCAGCTTAGCGTGGGGCGAGACCCAGTACTTC
TRBJ2-1	NA	few	TRBV7-6	CASSLSILPYNEQFF	TGTGCCAGCAGCTTAAGCATCCTCCCCTACAATGAGCAGTTCTTC
TRBJ1-6	TRBD1	NA	TRBV18	CASSPLGTANRGNSPLHF	TGTGCCAGCTCACCATTAGGGACAGCCAACCGCGGAAATTCACCCCTCCACTTT
TRBJ1-6	NA	NA	TRBV2	CASSGVESHSPLHF	TGTGCCAGCAGTGGGGTAGAGTCGCATTCACCCCTCCACTTT
TRBJ1-6	NA	NA	TRBV6-1	CASSEMGGSSYNSPLHF	TGTGCCAGCAGTGAAATGGGCGGTAGCTCCTATAATTCACCCCTCCACTTT
TRBJ2-1	NA	NA	TRBV4-1	CASSQVLSGPSVNNEQFF	TGCGCCAGCAGCCAAGTCCTCTCGGGGCCTAGCGTTAACAATGAGCAGTTCTTC
TRBJ2-5	NA	few	TRBV6-6	CASSLGGGGLETQYF	TGTGCCAGCAGTTTAGGGGGAGGTGGACTGGAGACCCAGTACTTC
TRBJ2-1	NA	NA	TRBV20-1	CSARGGTGAHNEQFF	TGCAGTGCTAGGGGTGGGACGGGAGCCCACAATGAGCAGTTCTTC
TRBJ1-2	NA	NA	TRBV12-3/TRBV12-4	CASNLDSPNYGYTF	TGTGCCAGCAATCTTGACAGTCCAAACTATGGCTACACCTTC
TRBJ1-4	TRBD1	few	TRBV7-8	CASSRRGRKTTNEKLFF	TGTGCCAGCAGCCGGAGGGGGCGTAAAACAACTAATGAAAAACTGTTTTTT
TRBJ1-1	NA	many	TRBV7-2	CASSSRRAMNTEAFF	TGTGCCAGCAGTTCCCGGAGGGCCATGAACACTGAAGCTTTCTTT
TRBJ1-1	NA	NA	TRBV5-4	CASSLAGRDEAFF	TGTGCCAGCAGCTTGGCCGGCAGGGATGAAGCTTTCTTT
TRBJ1-4	NA	many	TRBV7-2	CASSLLSGFSANEKLFF	TGTGCCAGCAGCTTACTATCAGGGTTCTCGGCTAATGAAAAACTGTTTTTT
TRBJ2-5	TRBD1	NA	TRBV4-2	CASSPRQGQAETQYF	TGTGCCAGCAGCCCGCGACAGGGACAAGCGGAGACCCAGTACTTC
TRBJ1-1	NA	few	TRBV19	CASSPTLGRVGGTEAFF	TGTGCCAGTAGTCCTACGCTAGGAAGGGTCGGTGGCACTGAAGCTTTCTTT
TRBJ1-6	NA	once	TRBV20-1	CSVDVKSSYNSPLHF	TGCAGTGTCGACGTCAAGAGCTCCTATAATTCACCCCTCCACTTT
TRBJ2-1	TRBD2	NA	TRBV10-3	CAIRRAGGRYEQFF	TGTGCCATCAGAAGAGCGGGAGGTAGGTATGAGCAGTTCTTC
TRBJ2-3	NA	NA	TRBV5-6	CASSLAGDGNTDTQYF	TGTGCCAGCAGCTTGGCGGGCGATGGGAACACAGATACGCAGTATTTT
TRBJ1-1	NA	NA	TRBV27	CASNQGPNTEAFF	TGTGCCAGCAACCAGGGGCCGAACACTGAAGCTTTCTTT
TRBJ2-1	NA	NA	TRBV20-1	CSAKDFGEQFF	TGCAGTGCTAAGGACTTCGGTGAGCAGTTCTTC
TRBJ2-3	TRBD2	NA	TRBV10-1	CASSVSGSIADTQYF	TGCGCCAGCAGTGTGAGCGGGAGTATTGCAGATACGCAGTATTTT
TRBJ1-5	NA	few	TRBV3-1	CASSWQENQPQHF	TGTGCCAGCAGCTGGCAGGAAAATCAGCCCCAGCATTTT
TRBJ2-2	TRBD2	few	TRBV5-5	CASRPGLAGASGELFF	TGTGCCAGCAGGCCAGGACTAGCGGGAGCTAGCGGGGAGCTGTTTTTT
TRBJ2-6	TRBD2	NA	TRBV3-1	CASSQDGSGDVLTF	TGTGCCAGCAGCCAAGATGGCAGCGGGGACGTCCTGACTTTC
TRBJ2-7	NA	NA	TRBV18	CASSPNSEQYF	TGTGCCAGCTCACCAAATTCCGAGCAGTACTTC
TRBJ2-5	NA	NA	TRBV12-5	CASRTRDGVKETQYF	TGTGCTAGTAGGACCCGAGACGGGGTAAAAGAGACCCAGTACTTC
TRBJ2-1	NA	NA	TRBV6-1	CASQRSSMQFF	TGTGCCAGTCAGCGTAGCTCAATGCAGTTCTTC
TRBJ2-7	TRBD2	few	TRBV7-9	CASSLVMGGGYEQYF	TGTGCCAGCAGCTTAGTAATGGGGGGGGGCTACGAGCAGTACTTC
TRBJ1-1	NA	NA	TRBV3-1	CASSQATTLMNTEAFF	TGTGCCAGCAGCCAAGCCACGACTCTTATGAACACTGAAGCTTTCTTT
TRBJ1-1	NA	few	TRBV12-3/TRBV12-4	CASSFRTGLIEAFF	TGTGCCAGCAGTTTCCGAACAGGGTTGATTGAAGCTTTCTTT
TRBJ2-5	NA	many	TRBV7-2	CASSSDRQETQYF	TGTGCCAGCAGCTCGGACCGACAAGAGACCCAGTACTTC
TRBJ2-5	NA	few	TRBV7-2	CASSLAGRQRAQYF	TGTGCCAGCAGCTTAGCGGGCCGGCAGAGAGCCCAGTACTTC
TRBJ2-3	NA	NA	TRBV15	CATSRDGFGTDTQYF	TGTGCCACCAGCAGGGACGGCTTCGGGACAGATACGCAGTATTTT
TRBJ1-1	NA	NA	TRBV6-1	CASTRGGNTEAFF	TGTGCCAGCACAAGAGGGGGGAACACTGAAGCTTTCTTT
TRBJ2-1	NA	NA	TRBV12-3/TRBV12-4	CASTPGADLQFF	TGTGCCAGCACCCCTGGGGCGGACCTGCAGTTCTTC
TRBJ2-1	TRBD1	once	TRBV20-1	CSGQAYNEQFF	TGCAGCGGACAGGCTTACAATGAGCAGTTCTTC
TRBJ2-1	NA	NA	TRBV4-3	CASSQDSGLYNEQFF	TGCGCCAGCAGCCAAGATTCTGGCCTGTACAATGAGCAGTTCTTC
TRBJ2-7	NA	few	TRBV27	CASSLTGGIYYEQYF	TGTGCCAGCAGTTTAACGGGGGGCATTTACTACGAGCAGTACTTC
TRBJ2-5	TRBD2	NA	TRBV20-1	CSARGLAGEVRETQYF	TGCAGTGCTAGAGGGCTAGCGGGAGAGGTTCGGGAGACCCAGTACTTC
TRBJ2-7	NA	NA	TRBV12-3/TRBV12-4	CASSLFLAPRHYEQYF	TGTGCCAGCAGTTTATTTCTCGCGCCCCGACACTACGAGCAGTACTTC
TRBJ2-7	NA	NA	TRBV19	CASRINLQGHEQYF	TGTGCCAGTAGAATAAATTTACAGGGTCACGAGCAGTACTTC
TRBJ2-7	NA	NA	TRBV4-3	CASSSTPGNEQYF	TGCGCCAGCAGTTCAACCCCAGGGAACGAGCAGTACTTC
TRBJ2-7	NA	few	TRBV12-3/TRBV12-4	CASMYTGLSHEQYF	TGTGCCAGCATGTATACAGGGCTCTCCCACGAGCAGTACTTC
TRBJ1-2	TRBD1	NA	TRBV7-9	CASSRTGDYYGYTF	TGTGCCAGCAGCAGGACAGGGGACTACTATGGCTACACCTTC
TRBJ1-1	NA	NA	TRBV20-1	CSARYNLGGNTEAFF	TGCAGTGCTAGATATAACCTGGGGGGGAACACTGAAGCTTTCTTT
TRBJ2-6	NA	many	TRBV7-6	CASSLPSGAGANVLTF	TGTGCCAGCAGCTTACCCTCGGGGGCTGGGGCCAACGTCCTGACTTTC
TRBJ1-4	TRBD1	NA	TRBV24-1	CATSDPSPGQGETNEKLFF	TGTGCCACCAGTGACCCATCACCGGGACAGGGGGAAACTAATGAAAAACTGTTTTTT
TRBJ2-2	TRBD2	NA	TRBV4-1	CASSPFLAGETGELFF	TGCGCCAGCAGCCCCTTTCTAGCGGGAGAAACCGGGGAGCTGTTTTTT
TRBJ1-1	NA	few	TRBV7-9	CASTLWGGGLNTEAFF	TGTGCCAGCACCCTGTGGGGGGGTGGGTTGAACACTGAAGCTTTCTTT